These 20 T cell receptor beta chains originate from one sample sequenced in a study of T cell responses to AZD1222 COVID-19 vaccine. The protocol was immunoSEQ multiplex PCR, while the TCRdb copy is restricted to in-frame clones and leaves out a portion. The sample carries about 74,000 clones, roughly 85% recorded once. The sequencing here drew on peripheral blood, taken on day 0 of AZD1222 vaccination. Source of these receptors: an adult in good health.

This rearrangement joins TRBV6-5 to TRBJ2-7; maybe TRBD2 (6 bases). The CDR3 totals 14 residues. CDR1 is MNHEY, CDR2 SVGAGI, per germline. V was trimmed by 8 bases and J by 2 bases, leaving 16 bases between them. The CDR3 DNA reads TGTGCCAGCTCTCGGGGACTGACCACCTACGAGCAGTACTTC. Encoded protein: CASSRGLTTYEQYF.

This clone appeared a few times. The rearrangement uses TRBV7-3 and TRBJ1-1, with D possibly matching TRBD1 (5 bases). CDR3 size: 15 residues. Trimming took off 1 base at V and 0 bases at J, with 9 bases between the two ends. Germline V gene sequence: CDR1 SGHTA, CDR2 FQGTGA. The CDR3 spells CASSLIAGLNTEAFF. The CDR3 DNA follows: TGTGCCAGCAGCTTAATTGCAGGGCTGAACACTGAAGCTTTCTTT.

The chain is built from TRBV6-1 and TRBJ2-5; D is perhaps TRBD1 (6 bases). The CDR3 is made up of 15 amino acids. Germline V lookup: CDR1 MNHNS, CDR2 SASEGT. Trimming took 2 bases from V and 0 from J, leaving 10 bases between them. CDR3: CASSEQPGDQETQYF. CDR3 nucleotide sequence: TGTGCCAGCAGTGAACAACCAGGGGACCAAGAGACCCAGTACTTC.

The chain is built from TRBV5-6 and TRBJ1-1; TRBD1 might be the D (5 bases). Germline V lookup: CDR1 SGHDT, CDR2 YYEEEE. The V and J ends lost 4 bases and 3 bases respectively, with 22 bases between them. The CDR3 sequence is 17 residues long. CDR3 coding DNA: TGTGCCAGCAGCCCGACAGTATTCTTCGATTCGCACACTGAAGCTTTCTTT. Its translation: CASSPTVFFDSHTEAFF.

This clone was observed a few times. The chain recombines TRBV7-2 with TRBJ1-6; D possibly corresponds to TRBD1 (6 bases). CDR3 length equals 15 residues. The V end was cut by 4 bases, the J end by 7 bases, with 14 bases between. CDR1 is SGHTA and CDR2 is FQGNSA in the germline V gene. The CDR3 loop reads CASSYARGGNSPLHF. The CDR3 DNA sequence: TGTGCCAGCAGCTACGCCAGGGGTGGGAATTCACCCCTCCACTTT.

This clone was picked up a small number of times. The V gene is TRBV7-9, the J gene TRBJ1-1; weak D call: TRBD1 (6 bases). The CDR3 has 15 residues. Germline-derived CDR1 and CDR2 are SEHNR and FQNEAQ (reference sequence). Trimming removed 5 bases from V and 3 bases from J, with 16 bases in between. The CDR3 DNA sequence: TGTGCCAGCAGCGTCACAGGGAAGACCCACACTGAAGCTTTCTTT. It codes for CASSVTGKTHTEAFF.

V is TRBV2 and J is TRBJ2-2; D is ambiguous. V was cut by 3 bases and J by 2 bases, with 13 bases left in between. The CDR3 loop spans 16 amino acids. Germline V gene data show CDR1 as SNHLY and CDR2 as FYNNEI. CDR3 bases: TGTGCCAGCAGTGATGCTGGGATACTCAACACCGGGGAGCTGTTTTTT. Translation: CASSDAGILNTGELFF.

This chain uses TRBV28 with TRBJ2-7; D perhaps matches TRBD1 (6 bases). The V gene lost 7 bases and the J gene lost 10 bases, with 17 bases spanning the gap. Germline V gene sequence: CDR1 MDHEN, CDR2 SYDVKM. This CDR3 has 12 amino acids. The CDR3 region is CASTTQGRIQYF. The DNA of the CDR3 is TGTGCCAGCACCACACAGGGAAGGATCCAGTACTTC.

The CDR3 nucleotides are TGCGCCAGCAGCCAAGAATCAACTAGCGGGGGCTCAGATACGCAGTATTTT. Protein: CASSQESTSGGSDTQYF. The chain couples TRBV4-1 to TRBJ2-3; 11 positions agree with TRBD2. V shed 0 bases and J 4 bases; nucleotides not matched to a gene: 6. The CDR3 consists of 17 residues. Germline V CDR1 and CDR2: MGHRA, YSYEKL.

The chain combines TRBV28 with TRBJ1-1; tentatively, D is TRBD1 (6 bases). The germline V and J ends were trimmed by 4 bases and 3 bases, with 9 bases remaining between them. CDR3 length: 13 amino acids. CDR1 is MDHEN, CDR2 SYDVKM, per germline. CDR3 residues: CASSYGQYTEAFF. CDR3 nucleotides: TGTGCCAGCAGTTATGGACAGTACACTGAAGCTTTCTTT.

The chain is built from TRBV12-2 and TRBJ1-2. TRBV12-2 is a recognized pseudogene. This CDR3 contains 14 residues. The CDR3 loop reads CASPSLPSFMGYTF. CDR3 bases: TGTGCAAGTCCCAGTCTTCCGAGTTTTATGGGCTACACCTTC.

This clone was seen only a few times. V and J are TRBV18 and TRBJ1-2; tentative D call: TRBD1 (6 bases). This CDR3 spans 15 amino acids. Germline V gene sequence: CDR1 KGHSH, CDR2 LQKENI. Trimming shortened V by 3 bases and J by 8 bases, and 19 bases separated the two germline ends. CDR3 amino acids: CASSPGTGRSEGYTF. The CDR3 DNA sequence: TGTGCCAGCTCACCGGGTACAGGGAGGTCTGAAGGCTACACCTTC.

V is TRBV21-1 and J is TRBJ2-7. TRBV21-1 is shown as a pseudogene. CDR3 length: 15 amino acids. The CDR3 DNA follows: TGTGCCAGCAGCAAAGGGGGTAAGGCCCACTACGAGCAGTACTTC. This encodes CASSKGGKAHYEQYF.

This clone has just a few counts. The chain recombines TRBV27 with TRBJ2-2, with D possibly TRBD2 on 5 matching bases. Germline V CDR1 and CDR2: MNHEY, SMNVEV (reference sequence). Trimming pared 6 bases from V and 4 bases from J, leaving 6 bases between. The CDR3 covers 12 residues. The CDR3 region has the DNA TGTGCCAGCAGCCTAGCCACCGGGGAGCTGTTTTTT. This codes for CASSLATGELFF.

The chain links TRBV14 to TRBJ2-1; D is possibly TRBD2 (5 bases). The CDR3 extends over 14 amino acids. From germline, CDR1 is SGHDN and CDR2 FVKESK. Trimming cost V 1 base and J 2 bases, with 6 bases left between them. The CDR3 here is CASSQGGPYNEQFF. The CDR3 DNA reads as TGTGCCAGCAGCCAAGGCGGGCCCTACAATGAGCAGTTCTTC.

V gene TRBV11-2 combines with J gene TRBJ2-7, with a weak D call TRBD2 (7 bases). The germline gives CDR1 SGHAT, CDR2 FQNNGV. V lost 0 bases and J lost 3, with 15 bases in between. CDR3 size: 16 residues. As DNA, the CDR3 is TGTGCCAGCAGCTTAGATGTAAGGGGGGGTTTCTACGAGCAGTACTTC. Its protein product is CASSLDVRGGFYEQYF.

Here the CDR3 reads CASRPGGNTEAFF. The CDR3 bases are TGTGCCTCCCGCCCGGGGGGAAACACTGAAGCTTTCTTT. The chain carries TRBV7-2 and TRBJ1-1, with D maybe TRBD1 (5 bases). The CDR3 length is 13 residues. Germline V gene data show CDR1 as SGHTA and CDR2 as FQGNSA. The V gene lost 11 bases and the J gene lost 2 bases, with 15 bases spanning the gap.

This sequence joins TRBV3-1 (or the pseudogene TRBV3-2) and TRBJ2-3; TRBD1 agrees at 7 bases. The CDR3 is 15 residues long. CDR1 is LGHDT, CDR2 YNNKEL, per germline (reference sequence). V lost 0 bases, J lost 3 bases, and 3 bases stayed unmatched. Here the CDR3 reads CASSQDLQGTDTQYF. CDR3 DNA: TGTGCCAGCAGCCAAGATCTACAGGGGACAGATACGCAGTATTTT.

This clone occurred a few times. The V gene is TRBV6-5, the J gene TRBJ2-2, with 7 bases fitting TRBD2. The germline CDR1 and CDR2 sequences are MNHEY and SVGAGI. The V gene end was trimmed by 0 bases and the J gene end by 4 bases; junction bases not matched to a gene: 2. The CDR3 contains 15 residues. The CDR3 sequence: CASSYSGGSTGELFF. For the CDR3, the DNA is TGTGCCAGCAGTTACTCCGGCGGGAGCACCGGGGAGCTGTTTTTT.

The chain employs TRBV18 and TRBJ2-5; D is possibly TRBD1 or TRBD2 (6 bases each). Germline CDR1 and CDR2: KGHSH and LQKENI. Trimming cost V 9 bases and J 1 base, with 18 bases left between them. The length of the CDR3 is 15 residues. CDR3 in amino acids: CASSGGTGTQETQYF. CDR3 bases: TGTGCCAGTTCCGGGGGCACGGGAACCCAAGAGACCCAGTACTTC.